The clone carrying this T cell receptor (beta chain) has more than one count but fewer than ten. The sample belongs to a study of OX40 agonist ivuxolimab in advanced cancers. Study-wide background: The drug used for patients, ivuxolimab, was an agonistic anti-OX40 (CD134) antibody. At roughly 80% male, the cohort had a mean age of 60 years, ranging from roughly 23 to 80. Partial responses were seen in three patients, one with hepatocellular carcinoma and two with cutaneous melanoma.

Germline values: CDR1 SGHAT, CDR2 FQNNGV. This CDR3 contains 15 residues. The V gene end was trimmed by 7 bases and the J gene end by 5 bases; junction bases not matched to a gene: 10. Sequencing used immunoSEQ multiplex PCR; TCRdb keeps in-frame clones, though not all of them. This sample carries over 30,000 clones, 82% of them seen once, and the ten largest clones take approximately 2%. The TCR sequence derives from an adult with an advanced solid tumor such as melanoma, head and neck, liver or kidney cancer. The chain uses TRBV11-2 and TRBJ1-4; 7 bases map to TRBD1. Here the sequenced sample was CD4+ or CD8+ T cells sorted from blood, taken in a trial of the OX40 agonist ivuxolimab. The CDR3 bases are TGTGCCAGCATCCCGTCAGGGGGTGGAAATGAAAAACTGTTTTTT. Encoded protein: CASIPSGGGNEKLFF.